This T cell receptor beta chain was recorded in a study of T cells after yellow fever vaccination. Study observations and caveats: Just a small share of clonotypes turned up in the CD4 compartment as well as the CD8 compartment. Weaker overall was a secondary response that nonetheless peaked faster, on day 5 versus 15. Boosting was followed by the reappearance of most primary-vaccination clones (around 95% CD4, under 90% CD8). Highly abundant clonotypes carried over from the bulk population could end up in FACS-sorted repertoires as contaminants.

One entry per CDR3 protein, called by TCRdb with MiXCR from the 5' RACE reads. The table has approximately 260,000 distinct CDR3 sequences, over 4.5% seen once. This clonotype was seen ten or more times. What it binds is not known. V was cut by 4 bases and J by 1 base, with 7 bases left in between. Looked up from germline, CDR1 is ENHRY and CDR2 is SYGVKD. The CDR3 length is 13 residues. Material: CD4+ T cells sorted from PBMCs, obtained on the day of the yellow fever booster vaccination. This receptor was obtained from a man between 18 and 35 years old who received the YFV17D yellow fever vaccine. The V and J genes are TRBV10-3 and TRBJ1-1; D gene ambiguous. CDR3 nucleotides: TGTGCCATCAGTGCAGCTGAGAACACTGAAGCTTTCTTT. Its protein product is CAISAAENTEAFF.